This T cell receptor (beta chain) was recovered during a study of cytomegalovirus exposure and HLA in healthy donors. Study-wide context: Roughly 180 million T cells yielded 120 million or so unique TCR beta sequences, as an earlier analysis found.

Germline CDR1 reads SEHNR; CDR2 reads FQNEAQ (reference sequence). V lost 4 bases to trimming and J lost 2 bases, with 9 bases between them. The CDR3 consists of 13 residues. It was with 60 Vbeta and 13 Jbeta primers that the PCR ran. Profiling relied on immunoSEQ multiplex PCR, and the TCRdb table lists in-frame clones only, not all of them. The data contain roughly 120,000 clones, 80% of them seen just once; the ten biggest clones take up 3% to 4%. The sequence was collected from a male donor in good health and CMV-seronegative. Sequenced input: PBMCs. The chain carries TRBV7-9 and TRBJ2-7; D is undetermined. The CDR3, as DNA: TGTGCCAGCAGCTACCGGGTTACCTACGAGCAGTACTTC. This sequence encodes CASSYRVTYEQYF.